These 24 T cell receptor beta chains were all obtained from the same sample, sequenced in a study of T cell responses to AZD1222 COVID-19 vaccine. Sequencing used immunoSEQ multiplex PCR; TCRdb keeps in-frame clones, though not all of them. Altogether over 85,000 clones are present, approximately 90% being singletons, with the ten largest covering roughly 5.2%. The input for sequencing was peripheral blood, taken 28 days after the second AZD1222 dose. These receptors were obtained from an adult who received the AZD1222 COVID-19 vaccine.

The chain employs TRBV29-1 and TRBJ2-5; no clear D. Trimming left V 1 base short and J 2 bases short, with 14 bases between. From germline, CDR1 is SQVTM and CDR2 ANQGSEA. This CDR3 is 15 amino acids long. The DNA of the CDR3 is TGCAGCGTTGAAGGTACAGTGGGGTCTCAAGAGACCCAGTACTTC. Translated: CSVEGTVGSQETQYF. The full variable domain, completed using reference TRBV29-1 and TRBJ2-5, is SAVISQKPSRDICQRGTSLTIQCQVDSQVTMMFWYRQQPGQSLTLIATANQGSEATYESGFVIDKFPISRPNLTFSTLTVSNMSPEDSSIYLCSVEGTVGSQETQYFGPGTRLLVL.

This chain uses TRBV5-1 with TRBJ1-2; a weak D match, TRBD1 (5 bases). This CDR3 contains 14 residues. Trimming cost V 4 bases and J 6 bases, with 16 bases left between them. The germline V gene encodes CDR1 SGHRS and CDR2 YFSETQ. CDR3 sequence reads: CASSGDGRIDGYTF. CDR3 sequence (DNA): TGCGCCAGCAGCGGGGACGGACGAATAGATGGCTACACCTTC.

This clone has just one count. The CDR3 bases are TGTGCCAGCAGTGAAGGGGTAGAGACCCAGTACTTC. Protein sequence: CASSEGVETQYF. The rearrangement joins TRBV2 to TRBJ2-5, with no clear D. Germline V CDR1 and CDR2: SNHLY, FYNNEI. Trimming took 1 base from V and 4 from J, leaving 4 bases between them. The CDR3 covers 12 residues.

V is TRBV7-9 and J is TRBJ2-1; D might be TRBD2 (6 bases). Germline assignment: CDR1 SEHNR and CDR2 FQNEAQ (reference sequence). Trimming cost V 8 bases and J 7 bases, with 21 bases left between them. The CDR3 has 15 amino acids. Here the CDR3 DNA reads TGTGCCAGCGGCGCAGTTCATCGGGGGAGGAATGAGCAGTTCTTC. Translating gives CASGAVHRGRNEQFF.

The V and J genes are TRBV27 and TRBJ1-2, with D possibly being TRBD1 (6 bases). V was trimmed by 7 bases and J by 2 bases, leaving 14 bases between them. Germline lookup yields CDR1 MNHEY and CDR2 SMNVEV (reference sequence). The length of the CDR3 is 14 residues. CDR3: CASTVGGGNYGYTF. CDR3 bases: TGTGCCAGCACCGTAGGGGGGGGCAACTATGGCTACACCTTC.

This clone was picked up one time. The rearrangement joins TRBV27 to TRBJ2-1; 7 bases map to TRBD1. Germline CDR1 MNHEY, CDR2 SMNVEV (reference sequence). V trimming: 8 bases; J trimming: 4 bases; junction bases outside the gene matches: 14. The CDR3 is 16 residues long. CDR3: CASGSQTGVEYNEQFF. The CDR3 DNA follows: TGTGCCAGCGGATCACAAACAGGGGTGGAATACAATGAGCAGTTCTTC.

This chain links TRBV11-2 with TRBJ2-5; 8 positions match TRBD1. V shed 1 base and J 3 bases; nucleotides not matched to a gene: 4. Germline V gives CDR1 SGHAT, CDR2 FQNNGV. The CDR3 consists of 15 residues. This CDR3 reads CASSLVRTGKETQYF. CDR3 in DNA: TGTGCCAGCAGCTTAGTCCGGACAGGGAAAGAGACCCAGTACTTC. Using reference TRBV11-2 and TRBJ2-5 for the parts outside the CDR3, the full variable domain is EAGVAQSPRYKIIEKRQSVAFWCNPISGHATLYWYQQILGQGPKLLIQFQNNGVVDDSQLPKDRFSAERLKGVDSTLKIQPAKLEDSAVYLCASSLVRTGKETQYFGPGTRLLVL.

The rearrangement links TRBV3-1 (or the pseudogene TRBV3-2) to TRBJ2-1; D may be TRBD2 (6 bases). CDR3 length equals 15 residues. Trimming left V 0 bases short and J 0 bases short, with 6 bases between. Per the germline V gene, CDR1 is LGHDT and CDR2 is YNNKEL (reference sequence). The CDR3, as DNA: TGTGCCAGCAGCCAAGACGGGAGCTCCTACAATGAGCAGTTCTTC. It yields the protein CASSQDGSSYNEQFF.

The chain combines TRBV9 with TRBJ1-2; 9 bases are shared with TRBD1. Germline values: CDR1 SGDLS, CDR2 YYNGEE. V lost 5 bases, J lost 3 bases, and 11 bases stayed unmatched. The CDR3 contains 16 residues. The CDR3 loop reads CASRDENRGLYYGYTF. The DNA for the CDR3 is TGTGCCAGCAGAGACGAGAACAGGGGGCTGTACTATGGCTACACCTTC.

In DNA form, the CDR3 reads TGTGCCAGCAGCCAAGGGGGATGGTATGGCTACACCTTC. This sequence encodes CASSQGGWYGYTF. This sequence joins TRBV3-1 (or the pseudogene TRBV3-2) and TRBJ1-2; the D is unclear. This CDR3 spans 13 amino acids. The germline CDR1 and CDR2 sequences are LGHDT and YNNKEL (reference sequence). V shed 1 base and J shed 5 bases, with 8 bases lying between them.

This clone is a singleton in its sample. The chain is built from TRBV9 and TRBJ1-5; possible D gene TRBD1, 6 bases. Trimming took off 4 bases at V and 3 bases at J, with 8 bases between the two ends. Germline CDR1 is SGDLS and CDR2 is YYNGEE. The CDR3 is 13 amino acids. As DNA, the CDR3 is TGTGCCAGCAGCAGGGGGATCAATCAGCCCCAGCATTTT. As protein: CASSRGINQPQHF.

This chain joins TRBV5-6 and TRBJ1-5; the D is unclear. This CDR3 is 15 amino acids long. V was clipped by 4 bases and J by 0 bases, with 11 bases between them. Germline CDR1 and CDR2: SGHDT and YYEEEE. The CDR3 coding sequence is TGTGCCAGCAGCACCCCCCCTTATAGCAATCAGCCCCAGCATTTT. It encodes CASSTPPYSNQPQHF.

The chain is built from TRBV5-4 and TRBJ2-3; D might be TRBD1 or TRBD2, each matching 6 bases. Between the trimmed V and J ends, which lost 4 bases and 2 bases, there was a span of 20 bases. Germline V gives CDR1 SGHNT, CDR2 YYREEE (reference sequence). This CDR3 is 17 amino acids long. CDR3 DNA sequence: TGTGCCAGCAGCGCGGGACTCGAAGGGGGGATCACAGATACGCAGTATTTT. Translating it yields CASSAGLEGGITDTQYF.

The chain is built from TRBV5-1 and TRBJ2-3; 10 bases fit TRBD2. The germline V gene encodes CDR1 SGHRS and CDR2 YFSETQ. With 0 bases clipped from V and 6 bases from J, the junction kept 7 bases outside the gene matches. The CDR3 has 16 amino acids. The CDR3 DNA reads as TGCGCCAGCAGCTTGGTACCTAGCGGGGGACTGGATACGCAGTATTTT. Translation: CASSLVPSGGLDTQYF.

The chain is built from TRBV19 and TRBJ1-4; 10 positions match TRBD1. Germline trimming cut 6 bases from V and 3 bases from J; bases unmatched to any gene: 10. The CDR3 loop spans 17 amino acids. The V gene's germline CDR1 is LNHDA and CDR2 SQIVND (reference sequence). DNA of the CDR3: TGTGCCAGTAGGAACCCAGGACAGGGGGTACCTAATGAAAAACTGTTTTTT. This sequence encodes CASRNPGQGVPNEKLFF. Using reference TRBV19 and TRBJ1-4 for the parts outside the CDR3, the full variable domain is DGGITQSPKYLFRKEGQNVTLSCEQNLNHDAMYWYRQDPGQGLRLIYYSQIVNDFQKGDIAEGYSVSREKKESFPLTVTSAQKNPTAFYLCASRNPGQGVPNEKLFFGSGTQLSVL.

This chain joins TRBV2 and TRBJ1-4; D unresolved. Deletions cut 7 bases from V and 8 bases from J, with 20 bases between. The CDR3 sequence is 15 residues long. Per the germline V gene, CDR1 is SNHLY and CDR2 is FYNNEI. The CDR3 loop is CASIQSGFLGEKLFF. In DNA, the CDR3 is TGTGCCAGCATTCAATCTGGGTTCTTAGGGGAAAAACTGTTTTTT.

Here the CDR3 reads CASSRGEQFF. The CDR3 DNA is TGTGCCAGCTCACGTGGTGAGCAGTTCTTC. The V call is TRBV12-3 or TRBV12-4, the J call TRBJ2-1, with D uncertain. There are 10 residues in the CDR3. The germline V and J ends were trimmed by 8 bases and 9 bases, with 8 bases remaining between them.

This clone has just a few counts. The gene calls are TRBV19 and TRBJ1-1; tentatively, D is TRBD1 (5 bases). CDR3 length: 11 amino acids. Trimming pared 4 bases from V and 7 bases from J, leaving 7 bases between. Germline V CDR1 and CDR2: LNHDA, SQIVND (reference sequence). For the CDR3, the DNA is TGTGCCAGTAGTACTCAGGGTGAAGCTTTCTTT. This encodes CASSTQGEAFF.

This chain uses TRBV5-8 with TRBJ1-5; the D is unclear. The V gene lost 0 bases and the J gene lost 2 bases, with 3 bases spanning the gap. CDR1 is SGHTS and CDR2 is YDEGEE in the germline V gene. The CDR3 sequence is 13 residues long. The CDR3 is CASSLVRNQPQHF. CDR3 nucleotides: TGTGCCAGCAGCTTGGTACGCAATCAGCCCCAGCATTTT.

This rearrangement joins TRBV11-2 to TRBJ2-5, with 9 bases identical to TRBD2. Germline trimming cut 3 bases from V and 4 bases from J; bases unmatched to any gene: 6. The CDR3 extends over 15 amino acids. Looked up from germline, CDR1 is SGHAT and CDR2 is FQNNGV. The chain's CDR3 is CASSLRGGAGETQYF. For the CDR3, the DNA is TGTGCCAGCAGCTTGCGCGGGGGGGCCGGAGAGACCCAGTACTTC.

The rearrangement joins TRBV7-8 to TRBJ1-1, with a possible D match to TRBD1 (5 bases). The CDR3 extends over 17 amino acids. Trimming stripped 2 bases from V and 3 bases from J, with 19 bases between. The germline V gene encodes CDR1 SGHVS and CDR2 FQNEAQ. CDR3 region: CASSLTRVRGGDTEAFF. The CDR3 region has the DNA TGTGCCAGCAGCTTAACCCGGGTTCGAGGAGGGGACACTGAAGCTTTCTTT.

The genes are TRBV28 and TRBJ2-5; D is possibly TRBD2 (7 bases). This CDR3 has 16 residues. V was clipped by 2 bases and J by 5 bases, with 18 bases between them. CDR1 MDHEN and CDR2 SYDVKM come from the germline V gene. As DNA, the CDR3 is TGTGCCAGCAGTTTAGAGGGGGGGGGCGGACGGGAGACCCAGTACTTC. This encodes CASSLEGGGGRETQYF.

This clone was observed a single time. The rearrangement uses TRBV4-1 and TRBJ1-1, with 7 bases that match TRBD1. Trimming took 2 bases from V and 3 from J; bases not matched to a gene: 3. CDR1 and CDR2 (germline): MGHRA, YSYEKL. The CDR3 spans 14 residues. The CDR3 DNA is TGCGCCAGCAGCCAAAAGACAGGGTACACTGAAGCTTTCTTT. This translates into CASSQKTGYTEAFF.

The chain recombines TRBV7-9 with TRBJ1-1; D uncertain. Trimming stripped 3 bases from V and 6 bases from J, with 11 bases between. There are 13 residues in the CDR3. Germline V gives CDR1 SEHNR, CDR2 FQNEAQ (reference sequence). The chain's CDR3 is CASSFSSGAEAFF. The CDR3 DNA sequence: TGTGCCAGCAGCTTTAGTAGCGGAGCTGAAGCTTTCTTT.